This TCR beta chain is drawn from a study of shared clonotypes between healthy human individuals (TCRdb year 2020). A note on the overall study: A few men and two women, aged 18 to 49 years, made up the cohort. To estimate repertoire size and how much clonotypes are shared between individuals, the study performed deep sequencing of blood TCR repertoires from about 5 healthy adults. Leukapheresis yielded between about 0.85 and 10 billion PBMCs per donor. To increase sequencing depth and limit assay-specific biases, TCR repertoire library preparation and sequencing were carried out by different laboratories using diverse techniques. For each donor, CD4 naive and CD4 memory were each given three plates, CD8 naive was given two plates, and CD8 memory was given one plate. General findings and caveats noted by the study authors: Sampling was limited to blood, and TCR repertoires in tissue likely differ from TCR repertoires in blood. Rarefaction of sorted-subset datasets indicated incomplete sequencing despite the large sequencing depth. The genetic and exposure-history diversity represented was limited by the small number of donors. Pairwise subsampling indicated that sequencing depth was expected to affect the degree of clonotype sharing among donors. Naive subsets generally had larger estimated clonotype richness than memory subsets did. Clonotypes shared by all four sorted-subset donors showed higher generation probabilities than non-shared clonotypes. Roughly 5.2% of naive CD4, 3.5% of naive CD8, around 2.3% of memory CD4, and 0.4% of memory CD8 clonotypes were shared across four donors.

The donors were healthy, HIV-negative adults with no recently reported acute infections or vaccinations. All donors were Caucasian adults living in Nashville, Tennessee, USA. CD4+ T cells were enriched through magnetic negative selection, after which naive cells were positively selected on CD45RA and the remaining negative fraction served as the memory subset. Blood was collected by leukapheresis, and PBMCs were isolated by Ficoll-Histopaque density gradient centrifugation and then cryopreserved in liquid nitrogen vapor phase. Analytical flow cytometry was used to check the purity and quantity of each magnetically sorted T cell population. Genomic DNA was isolated from every sorted fraction and measured by UV absorbance on a Nanodrop 2000c. Using the deep immunoSEQ assay, TCR CDR3 regions were amplified from genomic DNA by multiplex PCR. Extracted genomic DNA from each cell subset was distributed evenly across all wells of several immunoSEQ 96-well plates, and each plate was treated as a replicate. For sorted subsets, each replicate PCR was loaded with around 200 ng genomic DNA, equivalent to roughly 30,000 T cell genomes. Purified libraries were measured with a Qubit 3.0 fluorometer, size-checked on a Bioanalyzer 2100, and measured again with the KAPA Library Quantification kit. Every immunoSEQ 96-well plate was sequenced on a dedicated single-read 150-cycle Illumina NextSeq 550 flow cell. The original pipeline was this. Because the immunoSEQ output included only junctional sequences and no quality scores, the filtering could not be the same as the filtering used for full-length reads. To assign V/J genes and CDR3, sequences were annotated using PyIR, a Python wrapper for IgBLAST v1.9, with IMGT germline references. Any read was removed if the V/J assignment was weak (E-value above 1e-6), the CDR3 was missing, or the read contained stop codons, out-of-frame junctions, or ambiguous translated residues. V3J clonotypes were defined as sequences sharing the same inferred V gene, J gene, and CDR3 amino acid sequence. Percentage overlap between repertoires was computed as shared unique clonotypes divided by the size of the smaller repertoire. RTK rarefaction, the Chao1 estimator, and Recon v2.1 estimates of unobserved clonotypes were used to assess repertoire richness. Generation probabilities were computed with OLGA for all TCRbeta clonotypes obtained by the gDNA method from four donors. TCRdb retrieved this table from immuneACCESS and kept in-frame rearrangements only. Not all clones are present; in checked studies, unresolved V genes account for under half, and no reason is known for the remainder. D and trimming come from the DNA, and the V and J calls and clone size come from that table. This sample lists millions of clones; over 85% were detected once. Under 0.15% of the sample lies in the top ten.

There are a few counts of this clone. The antigen it binds to is not known. The record has no base qualities; no much larger clone is one base away. This CDR3 is also generated by other DNA sequences in the sample. V is cut back by 7 bases and J by 1 base, with 1 base in the junction unmatched. The CDR3 starts with the cysteine, ends with the phenylalanine, and has 14 residues. Left in the record is the CDR3 DNA by itself, 42 bases read in frame from the first base. CDR1 and CDR2 are drawn from the germline V gene: MNHEY, SVGAGI. The rearranged segments are TRBV6-5 and TRBJ2-6, and TRBD2 aligns with 7 junction nucleotides. The sequencing sample was made of naive CD4+ T cells sorted from blood. The intended sense of this specimen's cell subset or site label: CD45RA+ positively selected. The clonotype originates from a young man in good health. This receptor carries the CDR3 CASTRGSGANVLTF. The bases read TGTGCCAGCACGCGGGGGTCTGGGGCCAACGTCCTGACTTTC.